Presented here are 14 T cell receptor beta chains from one specimen sequenced in a study of blood T cell repertoires in COVID-19. The table came from immunoSEQ multiplex PCR; TCRdb's copy has only in-frame clones and leaves some out. The sample includes a few hundred thousand clones, 75% to 90% of them seen just once. Sequenced sample: peripheral blood. The receptors stem from a man aged 50-59 years with acute or convalescent COVID-19.

The chain joins TRBV18 to TRBJ1-5; 8 bases align to TRBD1. Losses at the gene ends were 6 bases for V and 0 bases for J; bases not matched to a gene: 4. The CDR3 has 15 amino acids. CDR1 is KGHSH and CDR2 is LQKENI in the germline V gene. DNA for the CDR3: TGTGCCAGCTCCCTGACAGGGGATAGCAATCAGCCCCAGCATTTT. Its translation: CASSLTGDSNQPQHF.

The rearrangement uses TRBV29-1 and TRBJ1-2; D ambiguous. Between the trimmed V and J ends, which lost 4 bases and 0 bases, there was a span of 12 bases. Germline lookup yields CDR1 SQVTM and CDR2 ANQGSEA. This CDR3 is built from 14 residues. The CDR3 here is CSVGLTGANYGYTF. The CDR3, as DNA: TGCAGCGTTGGGTTGACGGGAGCTAACTATGGCTACACCTTC. The full variable domain, in which reference TRBV29-1 and TRBJ1-2 provide the parts outside the CDR3, is SAVISQKPSRDICQRGTSLTIQCQVDSQVTMMFWYRQQPGQSLTLIATANQGSEATYESGFVIDKFPISRPNLTFSTLTVSNMSPEDSSIYLCSVGLTGANYGYTFGSGTRLTVV.

This clone was recorded only once. The junction departs from the called germline gene at one end, perhaps through a read error. This sequence joins TRBV27 and TRBJ1-6, with D unclear. The CDR3 runs to 8 residues. Germline V gene lookup returns CDR1 MNHEY and CDR2 SMNVEV (reference sequence). CDR3 in amino acids: CASRFGVF. The CDR3 DNA reads as TGTGCCAGCAGATTCGGGGTCTTT.

Here the CDR3 reads CASSPNDRVQPQHF. The CDR3 nucleotides are TGTGCCAGCTCACCGAACGACAGGGTTCAGCCCCAGCATTTT. The chain is built from TRBV18 and TRBJ1-5, with 7 bases fitting TRBD1. The CDR3 consists of 14 residues. The germline CDR1 and CDR2 sequences are KGHSH and LQKENI. V lost 3 bases to trimming and J lost 6 bases; unmatched junction nucleotides: 5.

On this clone itself: Other DNA sequences within the sample encode an identical CDR3. This chain uses TRBV18 with TRBJ2-1; 13 bases fit TRBD2. This CDR3 is 15 amino acids long. The germline gives CDR1 KGHSH, CDR2 LQKENI. The trim removed 3 bases at V and 5 bases at J, leaving 1 base unmatched. CDR3 region: CASSPGLAGDNEQFF. For the CDR3, the DNA is TGTGCCAGCTCACCCGGACTAGCGGGGGACAATGAGCAGTTCTTC.

This clone was detected a few times. The chain links TRBV7-3 to TRBJ2-3; 11 nucleotides agree with TRBD2. J lost 2 bases, V lost 1 base, and 17 bases had no gene match. CDR1 is SGHTA and CDR2 is FQGTGA in the germline V gene. The CDR3 sequence is 21 residues long. CDR3 protein: CASSLRAMVLAGGATTDTQYF. The DNA of the CDR3 is TGTGCCAGCAGCTTAAGGGCTATGGTCCTAGCGGGGGGAGCAACCACAGATACGCAGTATTTT.

This clone has only a few counts. The chain is built from TRBV2 and TRBJ1-4, with D maybe TRBD1 (6 bases). CDR3 size: 14 residues. CDR1 and CDR2 from the germline V gene are SNHLY and FYNNEI. V shed 5 bases and J shed 0 bases, with 7 bases lying between them. The CDR3 region has the DNA TGTGCCAGCAGTACAGGGCCAACTAATGAAAAACTGTTTTTT. Its protein product is CASSTGPTNEKLFF.

This chain joins TRBV6-1 and TRBJ1-2; no clear D. The V and J ends lost 3 bases and 4 bases respectively, with 12 bases between them. CDR1 is MNHNS, CDR2 SASEGT, per germline. The CDR3 consists of 14 residues. The DNA for the CDR3 is TGTGCCAGCAGTGACAATGAGCTGATCTATGGCTACACCTTC. Residues: CASSDNELIYGYTF.

The genes are TRBV7-9 and TRBJ1-6; D might be TRBD1 (5 bases). Germline V lookup: CDR1 SEHNR, CDR2 FQNEAQ (reference sequence). The ends were cut back, 5 bases at V and 9 bases at J, with 17 bases in the middle. This CDR3 spans 15 amino acids. The CDR3 DNA reads as TGTGCCAGCAGCCCTGGGGGGGAGCGGGGTTCACCCCTCCACTTT. It yields the protein CASSPGGERGSPLHF.

The chain carries TRBV7-3 and TRBJ2-5, with D perhaps matching TRBD2 (6 bases). From germline, CDR1 is SGHTA and CDR2 FQGTGA. V was cut by 4 bases and J by 4 bases, with 16 bases left in between. The CDR3 runs to 15 residues. This CDR3 is CASSSVGGRRETQYF. In nucleotides, the CDR3 is TGTGCCAGCAGCTCAGTGGGGGGACGAAGAGAGACCCAGTACTTC.

The chain combines TRBV30 with TRBJ1-6, with TRBD1 matching over 7 bases. The CDR3 runs 16 residues. Germline lookup yields CDR1 GTSNPN and CDR2 SVGIG (reference sequence). J lost 6 bases, V lost 7 bases, and 15 bases had no gene match. The CDR3, as DNA: TGTGCCTCCCTTAAGTGGGACAGAACCTCTAATTCACCCCTCCACTTT. Translation: CASLKWDRTSNSPLHF. Using reference TRBV30 and TRBJ1-6 for the parts outside the CDR3, the full variable domain is SQTIHQWPATLVQPVGSPLSLECTVEGTSNPNLYWYRQAAGRGLQLLFYSVGIGQISSEVPQNLSASRPQDRQFILSSKKLLLSDSGFYLCASLKWDRTSNSPLHFGNGTRLTVT.

This chain links TRBV11-2 with TRBJ1-5; D not resolved. Germline V gene sequence: CDR1 SGHAT, CDR2 FQNNGV. The CDR3 sequence is 13 residues long. The V and J ends lost 4 bases and 3 bases respectively, with 7 bases between them. The DNA of the CDR3 is TGTGCCAGCAGCTCAGAATACAATCAGCCCCAGCATTTT. Amino acids: CASSSEYNQPQHF.

The gene calls are TRBV6-5 and TRBJ2-3; D gene ambiguous. Germline loops: CDR1 MNHEY, CDR2 SVGAGI. V gave up 6 bases and J gave up 4 bases, with 14 bases separating them. The CDR3 length is 14 residues. In DNA, the CDR3 is TGTGCCAGCAGCCTCATGGGCTTGGCAGATACGCAGTATTTT. It is translated as CASSLMGLADTQYF.

This rearrangement joins TRBV4-2 to TRBJ2-5, with 8 bases fitting TRBD2. V lost 0 bases and J lost 4; bases outside the gene matches: 13. CDR1 is LGHNA and CDR2 is YNFKEQ in the germline V gene. The CDR3 has 18 amino acids. The CDR3 DNA sequence: TGTGCCAGCAGCCAAGATTTTGGGCCAGCCGGGACTAGAGAGACCCAGTACTTC. This sequence encodes CASSQDFGPAGTRETQYF.